This TCR beta chain emerged from a study of OX40 agonist ivuxolimab in advanced cancers. Findings of the study overall: Clonal expansion by week 6 occurred in CD4+ and CD8+ blood T cells (at 0.1 to 3.0 mg/kg). Low normalized T-cell clonal expansion was also seen in some nonresponders.

As to this clone: No antigen is known for it.

Trimming cost V 1 base and J 1 base, with 10 bases left between them. This CDR3 comprises 14 residues. Germline lookup yields CDR1 SQVTM and CDR2 ANQGSEA. Measured with immunoSEQ multiplex PCR; TCRdb has only the in-frame clones, and not every one. The sample has roughly 46,000 clones, approximately 91% seen once. The specimen was CD4+ or CD8+ T cells sorted from blood, collected in a trial of the OX40 agonist ivuxolimab. The rearrangement uses TRBV29-1 and TRBJ1-2; D might be TRBD1 (5 bases). The clonotype comes from an adult with an advanced solid tumor such as melanoma, head and neck, liver or kidney cancer. This CDR3 reads CSVEGVGGNYGYTF. CDR3 nucleotide sequence: TGCAGCGTTGAAGGGGTTGGGGGTAACTATGGCTACACCTTC.